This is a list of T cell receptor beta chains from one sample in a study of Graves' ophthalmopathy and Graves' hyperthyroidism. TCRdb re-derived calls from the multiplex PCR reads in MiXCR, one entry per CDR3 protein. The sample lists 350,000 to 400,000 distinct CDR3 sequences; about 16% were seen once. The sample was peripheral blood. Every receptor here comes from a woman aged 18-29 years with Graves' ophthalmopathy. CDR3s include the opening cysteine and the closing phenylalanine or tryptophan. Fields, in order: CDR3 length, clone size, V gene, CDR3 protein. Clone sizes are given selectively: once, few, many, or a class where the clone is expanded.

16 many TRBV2 CASSEEVGFSGNTIYF
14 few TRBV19 CASSIDGFGQPQHF
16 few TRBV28 CAIVPSTGLVGYEQYF
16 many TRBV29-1 CSVVGLSEGSSYEQYF
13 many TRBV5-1 CASRFRRQETQYF
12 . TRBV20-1 CSASQQNYGYTF
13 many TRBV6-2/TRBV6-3 CASSYWGNTEAFF
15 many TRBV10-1 CASSESGTGVYEQYF
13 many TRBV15 CATSRVGAYEQYF
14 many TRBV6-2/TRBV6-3 CASSRTGGTYEQYF
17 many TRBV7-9 CASSPAATPSEGETQYF
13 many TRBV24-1 CATSVRGRPEAFF
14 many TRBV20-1 CSARRAQLPYEQYF
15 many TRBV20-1 CSARGPGQGNYGYTF
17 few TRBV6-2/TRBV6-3 CASSYSGRVLEHQPQHF
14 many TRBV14 CASSQWAEDTEAFF
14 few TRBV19 CASSIGPTTYGYTF
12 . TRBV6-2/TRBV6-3 CASRTPAKTQYF
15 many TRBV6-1 CASSEARGSSYEQYF
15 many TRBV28 CASSPRTSDAETQYF
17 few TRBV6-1 CASSGPQGFIYNSPLHF
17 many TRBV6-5 CASSYSPPLRLGTEAFF
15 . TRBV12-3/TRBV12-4 CASNLSGGVGETQYF
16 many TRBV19 CASMPDRGGNHTEAFF
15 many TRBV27 CASRPRDSYNSPLHF
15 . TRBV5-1 CASSDPGPMDTEAFF
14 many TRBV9 CASSSEGVNQPQHF
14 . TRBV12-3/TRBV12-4 CASSLDGEVETQYF
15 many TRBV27 CASRPGTVSNQPQHF
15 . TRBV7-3 CASSLPGGVGDGYTF
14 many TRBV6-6 CASSFEDGYYEQYF
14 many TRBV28 CASSPAGTGKGYTF
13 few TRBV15 CATSRGENTEAFF
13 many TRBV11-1 CASSLYRYYEQYF
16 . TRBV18 CASSPPISGTEGTQYF
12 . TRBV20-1 CSAYSGVETQYF
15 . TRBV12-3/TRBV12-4 CASSPFPTVGETQYF
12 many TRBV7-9 CASSLHVYEQYF
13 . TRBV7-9 CASSVTEDYEQYF
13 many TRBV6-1 CASSVDRNQPQHF
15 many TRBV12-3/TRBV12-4 CASGSGQSQNTEAFF
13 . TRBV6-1 CASSEDSNTEAFF
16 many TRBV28 CASSLGLRASGETQYF
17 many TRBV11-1 CASSPRTSGIGTGELFF
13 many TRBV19 CASSVQGSYEQYF
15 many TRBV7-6 CASSPHETGQETQYF
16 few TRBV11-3 CASSHTSGNVVETQYF
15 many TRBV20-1 CSAWDREGGNQPQHF
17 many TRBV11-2 CASSNRTGTSGSYEQYF
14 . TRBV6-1 CASSEAGEDTEAFF
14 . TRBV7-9 CASSSDAYKDEQHF
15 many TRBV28 CASSMRGVNNSPLHF
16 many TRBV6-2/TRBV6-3 CASSYSGTAANSPLHF
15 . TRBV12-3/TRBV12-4 CASRSGARDLYEQYF
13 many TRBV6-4 CASSRGSDQPQHF
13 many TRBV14 CASSHLLNTEAFF
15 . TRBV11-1 CASSSDRGSKNIQYF
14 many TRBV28 CATYSGGQYTEAFF
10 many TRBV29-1 CSGEQGDAFF
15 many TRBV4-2 CASSQPGGGRVQAFF